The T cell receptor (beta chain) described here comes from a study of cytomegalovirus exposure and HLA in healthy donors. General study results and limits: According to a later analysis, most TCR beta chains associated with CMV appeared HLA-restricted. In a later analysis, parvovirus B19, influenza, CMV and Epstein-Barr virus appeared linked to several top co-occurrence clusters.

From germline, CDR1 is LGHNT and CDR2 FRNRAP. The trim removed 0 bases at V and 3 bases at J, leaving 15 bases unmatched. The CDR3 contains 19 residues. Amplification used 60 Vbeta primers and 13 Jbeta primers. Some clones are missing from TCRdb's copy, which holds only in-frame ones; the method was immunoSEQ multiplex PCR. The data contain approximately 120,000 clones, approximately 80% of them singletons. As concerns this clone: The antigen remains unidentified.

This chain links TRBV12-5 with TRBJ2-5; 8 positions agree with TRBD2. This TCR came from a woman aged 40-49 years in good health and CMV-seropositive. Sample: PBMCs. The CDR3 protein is CASGLVQDGVAGLKETQYF. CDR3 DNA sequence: TGTGCTAGTGGTTTGGTACAAGATGGGGTAGCGGGGTTAAAAGAGACCCAGTACTTC.